This T cell receptor (beta chain) is from a study of long-term antiretroviral therapy in people with HIV. V dropped 1 base and J dropped 7 bases, with 4 bases sitting between them. The CDR3 consists of 12 residues. In germline, CDR1 is LNHNV, CDR2 YYDKDF (reference sequence). Amounts of roughly 0.95-11 million cryopreserved PBMC were held in the samples before DNA extraction. Run at survey level, the immunoSEQ assay was version v3.0. Method: immunoSEQ multiplex PCR; TCRdb's copy keeps in-frame clones and lacks some. The sample records 36,000 or so clones, about four fifths being singletons. The sequence came from a man between 18 and 35 years old with HIV. This chain connects TRBV15 to TRBJ2-2, with D hard to call. The material sequenced was unsorted PBMCs, taken 0.6 years after starting antiretroviral therapy. This CDR3 reads CATSRGGGELFF. As DNA, the CDR3 is TGTGCCACCAGCAGAGGGGGCGGGGAGCTGTTTTTT.